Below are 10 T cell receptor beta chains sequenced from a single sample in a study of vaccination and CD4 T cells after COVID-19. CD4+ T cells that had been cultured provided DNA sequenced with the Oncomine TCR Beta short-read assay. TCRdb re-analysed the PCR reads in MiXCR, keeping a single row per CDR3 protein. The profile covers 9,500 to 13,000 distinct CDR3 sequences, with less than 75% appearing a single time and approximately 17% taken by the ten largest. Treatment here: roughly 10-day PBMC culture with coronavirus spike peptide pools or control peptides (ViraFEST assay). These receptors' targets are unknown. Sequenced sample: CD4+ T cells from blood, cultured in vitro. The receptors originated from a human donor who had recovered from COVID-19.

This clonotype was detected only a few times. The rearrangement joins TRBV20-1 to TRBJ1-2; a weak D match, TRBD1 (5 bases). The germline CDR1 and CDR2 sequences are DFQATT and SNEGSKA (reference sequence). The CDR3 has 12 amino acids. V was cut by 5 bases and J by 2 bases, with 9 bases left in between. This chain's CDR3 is CSAYQGNYGYTF. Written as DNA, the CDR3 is TGCAGTGCTTATCAGGGAAACTATGGCTACACCTTC.

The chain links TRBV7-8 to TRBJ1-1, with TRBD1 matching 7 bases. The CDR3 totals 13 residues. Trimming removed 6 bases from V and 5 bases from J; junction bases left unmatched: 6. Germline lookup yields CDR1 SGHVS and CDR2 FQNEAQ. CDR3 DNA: TGTGCCAGCAGTTTTACAGGGGAGACTGAAGCTTTCTTT. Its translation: CASSFTGETEAFF.

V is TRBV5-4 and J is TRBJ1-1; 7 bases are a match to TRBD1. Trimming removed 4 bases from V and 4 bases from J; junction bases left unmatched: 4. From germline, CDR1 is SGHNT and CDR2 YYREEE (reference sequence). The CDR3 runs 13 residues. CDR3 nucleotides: TGTGCCAGCAGCGTGCAGGGGGGCACTGAAGCTTTCTTT. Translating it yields CASSVQGGTEAFF. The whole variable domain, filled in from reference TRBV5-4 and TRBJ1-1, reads ETGVTQSPTHLIKTRGQQVTLRCSSQSGHNTVSWYQQALGQGPQFIFQYYREEENGRGNFPPRFSGLQFPNYSSELNVNALELDDSALYLCASSVQGGTEAFFGQGTRLTVV.

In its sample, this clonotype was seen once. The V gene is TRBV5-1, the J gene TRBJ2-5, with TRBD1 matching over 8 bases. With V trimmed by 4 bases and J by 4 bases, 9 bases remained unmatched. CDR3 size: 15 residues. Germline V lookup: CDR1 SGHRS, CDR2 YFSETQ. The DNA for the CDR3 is TGCGCCAGCAGCATCACAGGGGGTGGAAGAGAGACCCAGTACTTC. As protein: CASSITGGGRETQYF.

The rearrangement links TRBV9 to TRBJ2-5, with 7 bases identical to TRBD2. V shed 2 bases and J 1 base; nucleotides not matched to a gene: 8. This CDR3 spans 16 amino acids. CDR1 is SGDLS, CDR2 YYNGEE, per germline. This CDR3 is CASSVRASGIQETQYF. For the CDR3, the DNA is TGTGCCAGCAGCGTGAGGGCCAGCGGGATCCAAGAGACCCAGTACTTC.

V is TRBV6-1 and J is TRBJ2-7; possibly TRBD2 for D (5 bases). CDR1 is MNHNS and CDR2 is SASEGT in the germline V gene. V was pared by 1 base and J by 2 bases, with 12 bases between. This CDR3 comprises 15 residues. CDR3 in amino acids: CASSEGGAQTYEQYF. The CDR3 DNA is TGTGCCAGCAGTGAAGGGGGAGCGCAGACCTACGAGCAGTACTTC.

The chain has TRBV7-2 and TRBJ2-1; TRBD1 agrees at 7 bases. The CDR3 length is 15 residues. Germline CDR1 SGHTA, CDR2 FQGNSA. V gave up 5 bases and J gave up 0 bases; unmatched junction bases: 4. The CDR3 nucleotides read TGTGCCAGCAGCGGAACAGGGGTCTCCTACAATGAGCAGTTCTTC. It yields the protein CASSGTGVSYNEQFF.

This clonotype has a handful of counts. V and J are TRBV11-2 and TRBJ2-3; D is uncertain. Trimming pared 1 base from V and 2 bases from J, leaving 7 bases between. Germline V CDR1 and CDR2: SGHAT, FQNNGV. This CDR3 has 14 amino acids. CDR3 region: CASSLGRVTDTQYF. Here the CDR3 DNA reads TGTGCCAGCAGCTTAGGCCGGGTCACAGATACGCAGTATTTT.

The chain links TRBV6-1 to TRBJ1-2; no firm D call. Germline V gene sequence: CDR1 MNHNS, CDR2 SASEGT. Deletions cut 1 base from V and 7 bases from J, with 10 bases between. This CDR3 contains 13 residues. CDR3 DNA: TGTGCCAGCAGTGAAGGCTTTAAACTTGGCTACACCTTC. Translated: CASSEGFKLGYTF.

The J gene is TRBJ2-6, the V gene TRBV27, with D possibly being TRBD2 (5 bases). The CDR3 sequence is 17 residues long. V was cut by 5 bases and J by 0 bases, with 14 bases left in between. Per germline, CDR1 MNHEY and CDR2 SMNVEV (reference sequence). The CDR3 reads CASSEGPIYSGANVLTF. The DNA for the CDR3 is TGTGCCAGCAGTGAGGGTCCAATCTACTCTGGGGCCAACGTCCTGACTTTC.